Listed below are T cell receptor beta chains from one sample, sequenced in a study of OX40 agonist ivuxolimab in advanced cancers. Sequencing used immunoSEQ multiplex PCR; TCRdb keeps in-frame clones, though not all of them. The sample consists of 70,000 to 90,000 clones, roughly 89% of them appearing once. Sequenced material: CD4+ or CD8+ T cells sorted from blood, taken in a trial of the OX40 agonist ivuxolimab. All receptors come from an adult with an advanced solid tumor such as melanoma, head and neck, liver or kidney cancer. CDR3s leave out the opening cysteine and the closing phenylalanine or tryptophan. The size of a clone is reported for some rows only, either as once, few or many, or as a class for expanded clones.

size	V	J	CDR3
-	TRBV7-2	TRBJ1-1	ASSARQGGTEAF
once	TRBV4-1	TRBJ2-2	ASSQALAGLTGELF
-	TRBV14	-	ASSQEMTGLAYEQY
-	TRBV6-5	TRBJ1-5	ASSNSNQPQH
-	TRBV5-1	TRBJ2-7	ASSAQADWSSYEQY
-	TRBV14	TRBJ2-1	ASSHYYNEQF
-	TRBV6-1	TRBJ2-5	ASNRWTGGGETQY
-	TRBV11-3	TRBJ2-2	ASSFMISGSSTGELF
-	TRBV4-1	TRBJ2-4	ASSQDPQY
few	TRBV27	TRBJ1-5	ASSLLGGPYQPQH
-	TRBV5-1	TRBJ2-7	ASSTGTSGDIYEQY
-	TRBV27	TRBJ2-1	ASSFGNEQF
-	TRBV7-9	TRBJ2-7	ASSLDIGVVSYEQY
-	TRBV19	TRBJ1-1	ASSISLNTEAF
-	TRBV20-1	TRBJ1-1	SARLSTEAF